The 21 T cell receptor beta chains below come from one sample, sequenced in a study of T cells in Graves' hyperthyroidism and ophthalmopathy. Amplification targeted TCR beta CDR3 regions from RNA transcripts. The HTBI set primed first-round TCR CDR3 RT-PCR. MiXCR, applied by TCRdb to the multiplex PCR reads, yields one record per CDR3 protein. Of roughly 250,000 distinct CDR3 sequences in the sample, around 20% were seen once. The source material was blood. The receptors derive from a man under 40 with Graves' ophthalmopathy.

This rearrangement joins TRBV5-1 to TRBJ1-2, with a weak D call TRBD1 (5 bases). The germline V gene has CDR1 SGHRS and CDR2 YFSETQ. Deletions cut 2 bases from V and 4 bases from J, with 12 bases between. The CDR3 covers 14 residues. CDR3 nucleotide sequence: TGCGCCAGCAGCTTCGGGACTTCCCTCTATGGCTACACCTTC. Its translation is CASSFGTSLYGYTF.

This clonotype was seen more than once but under ten times. V usage is TRBV30 and J usage is TRBJ1-2; weak D call: TRBD1 (5 bases). Germline-derived CDR1 and CDR2 are GTSNPN and SVGIG (reference sequence). Deletions cut 4 bases from V and 4 bases from J, with 19 bases between. CDR3 length equals 15 residues. CDR3 nucleotide sequence: TGTGCCTGGAATCGGGAGGCGACAGCCCGCTATGGCTACACCTTC. As protein: CAWNREATARYGYTF.

The gene calls are TRBV28 and TRBJ2-7; 7 positions agree with TRBD2. The trim removed 6 bases at V and 0 bases at J, leaving 11 bases unmatched. The germline gives CDR1 MDHEN, CDR2 SYDVKM. The CDR3 has 16 amino acids. CDR3 DNA sequence: TGTGCCAGCAGCCAAGATAGGGAGGGCCGCTCCTACGAGCAGTACTTC. The encoded protein is CASSQDREGRSYEQYF.

This clonotype was observed a handful of times. The chain employs TRBV12-5 and TRBJ1-2; D remains unclear. This CDR3 spans 14 amino acids. Germline V gene data show CDR1 as LGHNT and CDR2 as FRNRAP. V lost 5 bases and J 8 bases, leaving 18 bases between the germline ends. CDR3 in amino acids: CASGLVRSLRGYTF. CDR3 in DNA: TGTGCTAGTGGTCTCGTTAGGTCCCTCAGGGGCTACACCTTC. Full variable domain (outside the CDR3, taken from reference TRBV12-5 and TRBJ1-2): DARVTQTPRHKVTEMGQEVTMRCQPILGHNTVFWYRQTMMQGLELLAYFRNRAPLDDSGMPKDRFSAEMPDATLATLKIQPSEPRDSAVYFCASGLVRSLRGYTFGSGTRLTVV.

This rearrangement joins TRBV6-1 to TRBJ2-2; 8 nucleotides agree with TRBD2. The CDR3 length is 15 residues. Germline CDR1 reads MNHNS; CDR2 reads SASEGT. V lost 7 bases, J lost 1 base, and 5 bases stayed unmatched. CDR3 DNA: TGTGCCAGCACCGGACTAGCAAAGAACACCGGGGAGCTGTTTTTT. Translating gives CASTGLAKNTGELFF.

The gene calls are TRBV5-1 and TRBJ1-2; a weak D match, TRBD1 (6 bases). The CDR3 contains 17 residues. V gave up 0 bases and J gave up 2 bases, with 17 bases separating them. Per the germline V gene, CDR1 is SGHRS and CDR2 is YFSETQ. CDR3 region: CASSLGRSRGVNYGYTF. CDR3 nucleotide sequence: TGCGCCAGCAGCTTGGGAAGATCCAGGGGCGTCAACTATGGCTACACCTTC.

Only a few counts were recorded for this clonotype. V usage is TRBV6-1 and J usage is TRBJ1-6, with 8 bases that match TRBD1. The CDR3 loop spans 14 amino acids. Germline V gene sequence: CDR1 MNHNS, CDR2 SASEGT. V lost 6 bases to trimming and J lost 5 bases; unmatched junction nucleotides: 3. For the CDR3, the DNA is TGTGCCAGCAGCGAGACAGGGGATAATTCACCCCTCCACTTT. This sequence encodes CASSETGDNSPLHF.

The V call is TRBV25-1, the J call TRBJ2-7, with 9 bases identical to TRBD1. Germline values: CDR1 MGHDK, CDR2 SYGVNS. This CDR3 region has 15 residues. Trimming cost V 4 bases and J 0 bases; bases outside gene matches: 4. The CDR3 loop reads CASSAGTGYSYEQYF. The CDR3, as DNA: TGTGCCAGCAGTGCGGGGACAGGGTACTCCTACGAGCAGTACTTC.

For this clonotype: At one end the junction does not follow the germline gene, possibly because of a read error. The V call is TRBV11-2, the J call TRBJ2-7; D not certain. The CDR3 is 15 amino acids. Per germline, CDR1 SGHAT and CDR2 FQNNGV. CDR3 DNA: TGTGCCAGCAGCTTACATCAGCAACACTCCTACGAGCAGTGCTTC. Its protein is CASSLHQQHSYEQCF.

This clonotype was recorded a few times. V gene TRBV29-1 combines with J gene TRBJ1-2; D is possibly TRBD1 (6 bases). The CDR3 length is 12 residues. CDR1 and CDR2 (germline): SQVTM, ANQGSEA. Trimming stripped 5 bases from V and 2 bases from J, with 9 bases between. CDR3 sequence (DNA): TGCAGCGTTCGGGACACCAACTATGGCTACACCTTC. It is translated as CSVRDTNYGYTF.

This clonotype was seen repeatedly, ten times or more. The chain employs TRBV12-3 or TRBV12-4 and TRBJ2-1; perhaps TRBD2 as D (6 bases). V lost 7 bases and J 2 bases, leaving 15 bases between the germline ends. The CDR3 runs to 15 residues. The CDR3 here is CASTSGSGPYNEQFF. The CDR3 region has the DNA TGTGCCAGCACCTCGGGAAGCGGGCCCTACAATGAGCAGTTCTTC.

A word on this clonotype: The junction does not match germline at one end; this may be a read error. The J gene is TRBJ2-2, the V gene TRBV15; 13 bases align to TRBD2. CDR3 length equals 18 residues. Germline CDR1 reads LNHNV; CDR2 reads YYDKDF (reference sequence). This chain's CDR3 is CATSGERTSGSYPGELFF. In DNA form, the CDR3 reads TGTGCCACCAGCGGAGAAAGGACTAGCGGGAGTTACCCCGGGGAGCTGTTTTTT.

About this clonotype itself: A read error may be the cause here, since a much bigger clone is one base away. In this CDR3 the conserved last residue, phenylalanine or tryptophan, is missing, so a read error is likely. The chain carries TRBV7-2 and TRBJ2-5; 9 bases line up with TRBD1. Germline V CDR1 and CDR2: SGHTA, FQGNSA. The J segment lost 2 bases and the V segment lost 4 bases, leaving 2 bases of the junction unmatched. The CDR3 extends over 14 amino acids. The chain's CDR3 is CASSSGQGQETQYL. The CDR3 region has the DNA TGTGCCAGCAGCTCCGGACAGGGGCAAGAGACCCAGTACCTC.

This clonotype was counted many times. The chain links TRBV18 to TRBJ2-3; TRBD2 is a possible D gene (7 bases). V gave up 2 bases and J gave up 3 bases, with 9 bases separating them. The CDR3 sequence is 14 residues long. Germline V gives CDR1 KGHSH, CDR2 LQKENI. DNA for the CDR3: TGTGCCAGCTCACCAGGGAGGGGGACAGATACGCAGTATTTT. Translation gives CASSPGRGTDTQYF.

Points on this clonotype: Just one base apart from a much larger clone, this may be a read error. The V call is TRBV11-1, the J call TRBJ2-5; no clear D. This CDR3 has 12 residues. Germline CDR1 is SGHAT and CDR2 is FQDESV (reference sequence). V was cut by 2 bases and J by 7 bases, with 8 bases left in between. CDR3 in amino acids: CASSLFRGTQYF. For the CDR3, the DNA is TGTGCCAGCAGCTTATTTCGAGGGACCCAGTACTTC.

At least ten counts were recorded for this clonotype. The chain is built from TRBV10-3 and TRBJ1-1; 9 bases map to TRBD1. V shed 3 bases, J shed 5 bases, and the junction held 4 bases outside the gene matches. This CDR3 comprises 14 residues. Germline loops: CDR1 ENHRY, CDR2 SYGVKD. The CDR3 nucleotides read TGTGCCATCAGTGACCGGGACAGGGAGACTGAAGCTTTCTTT. Amino acids: CAISDRDRETEAFF.

The J gene is TRBJ1-5, the V gene TRBV5-6, with D uncertain. Germline values: CDR1 SGHDT, CDR2 YYEEEE. The ends were cut back, 1 base at V and 4 bases at J, with 3 bases in the middle. The CDR3 has 12 amino acids. CDR3 protein: CASSLWNQPQHF. In nucleotides, the CDR3 is TGTGCCAGCAGCTTGTGGAATCAGCCCCAGCATTTT.

Worth noting for this clonotype: Sequence at one end of the junction differs from germline and may be a read error. CDR3 sequence: CASSLTLASGTYGQYF. CDR3 DNA sequence: TGTGCCAGCAGCTTAACTCTGGCTAGCGGGACTTACGGGCAGTACTTC. The chain employs TRBV2 and TRBJ2-7; 9 bases map to TRBD2. This CDR3 spans 16 amino acids. CDR1 is SNHLY and CDR2 is FYNNEI in the germline V gene. The full variable domain, its missing parts supplied by reference TRBV2 and TRBJ2-7, is EPEVTQTPSHQVTQMGQEVILRCVPISNHLYFYWYRQILGQKVEFLVSFYNNEISEKSEIFDDQFSVERPDGSNFTLKIRSTKLEDSAMYFCASSLTLASGTYGQYFGPGTRLTVT.

The chain has TRBV7-6 and TRBJ2-5; no reliable D call. Between the trimmed V and J ends, which lost 4 bases and 2 bases, there was a span of 5 bases. The germline CDR1 and CDR2 sequences are SGHVS and FNYEAQ. The CDR3 is 12 amino acids. Here the CDR3 DNA reads TGTGCCAGCAGCTACCATCAAGAGACCCAGTACTTC. Translated, it gives CASSYHQETQYF.

The CDR3 nucleotides are TGTGCCAGCCGGACTAGCGGGAGACGGCGGCAAGAGACCCAGTACTTC. The encoded protein is CASRTSGRRRQETQYF. This chain joins TRBV3-1 and TRBJ2-5, with 13 bases fitting TRBD2. Germline lookup yields CDR1 LGHDT and CDR2 YNNKEL (reference sequence). The CDR3 runs to 16 residues. V shed 8 bases, J shed 2 bases, and the junction held 8 bases outside the gene matches.

This clonotype showed up just a few times. At one boundary the junction diverges from the germline segment, which might be a read error. The chain joins TRBV18 to TRBJ1-1; no firm D call. The CDR3 length is 15 residues. CDR1 KGHSH and CDR2 LQKENI come from the germline V gene. This CDR3 reads CASSPPGGVSTEAFF. For the CDR3, the DNA is TGTGCCAGCTCCCCACCGGGTGGTGTGAGCACTGAAGCTTTCTTT.